A selection of T cell receptor beta chains follows, all from one sample in a study of patients and donors after allogeneic stem cell transplantation. TCRdb fed the RT-PCR reads into MiXCR, producing one record per CDR3 protein. The sample holds about a million distinct CDR3 sequences, about a sixth seen once. Sequences were obtained from blood, either unsorted or a sorted T cell fraction (not recorded which). All receptors come from a human donor who was either an allogeneic HSCT recipient or a stem cell or donor lymphocyte infusion donor (not recorded which). It is not recorded whose cells these are; they may come from a transplant donor. Both conserved end residues are part of each CDR3. A D gene is named only where the DNA matches it firmly. Size values are once, few and many counts, or a class for expanded clones, and some rows have none.

D gene | J gene | clone size | V gene | CDR3 protein | CDR3 DNA
. | TRBJ2-7 | . | TRBV20-1 | CSARGGHLYEQYF | TGCAGTGCTAGAGGGGGGCACCTCTACGAGCAGTACTTC
. | TRBJ2-7 | . | TRBV7-6 | CASSPYWDGPFDGEQYF | TGTGCCAGCAGCCCATACTGGGACGGTCCCTTCGATGGTGAGCAGTACTTC
. | TRBJ1-1 | many | TRBV5-6 | CASSLGLRNTEAFF | TGTGCCAGCAGCTTGGGGCTACGGAACACTGAAGCTTTCTTT
. | TRBJ2-1 | few | TRBV10-3 | CAISESLPGALLEQFF | TGTGCCATCAGTGAGTCGCTACCGGGAGCCCTTCTTGAGCAGTTCTTC
. | TRBJ1-1 | . | TRBV6-1 | CASTHLQRNTEAFF | TGTGCCAGCACTCACCTGCAGCGGAACACTGAAGCTTTCTTT
. | TRBJ1-2 | many | TRBV6-1 | CASSEAQRGIPYGYTF | TGTGCCAGCAGTGAAGCGCAACGGGGAATACCCTATGGCTACACCTTC
TRBD1 | TRBJ2-7 | . | TRBV6-1 | CASSRSGQGAKSYEQYF | TGTGCCAGCAGTCGGTCGGGACAGGGGGCTAAATCCTACGAGCAGTACTTC
. | TRBJ2-1 | few | TRBV7-2 | CASSLASLYNEQFF | TGTGCCAGCAGCTTAGCATCCCTGTACAATGAGCAGTTCTTC
. | TRBJ2-3 | few | TRBV4-3 | CASSQRAGSDTQYF | TGCGCCAGCAGCCAACGGGCGGGATCAGATACGCAGTATTTT
TRBD2 | TRBJ2-7 | few | TRBV20-1 | CSARSTSDYEQYF | TGCAGTGCTAGGTCGACTAGCGACTACGAGCAGTACTTC
. | TRBJ2-1 | many | TRBV9 | CASSLWTALDEQFF | TGTGCCAGCAGCCTATGGACTGCGCTGGATGAGCAGTTCTTC
. | TRBJ2-2 | many | TRBV7-2 | CASSLAWVTGELFF | TGTGCCAGCAGCTTAGCGTGGGTTACGGGGGAGCTGTTTTTT
TRBD2 | TRBJ2-1 | . | TRBV29-1 | CSVEDPGLVYGISSYNEQFF | TGCAGCGTTGAAGACCCGGGACTAGTATACGGAATTAGCTCCTACAATGAGCAGTTCTTC
TRBD2 | TRBJ2-1 | . | TRBV5-1 | CASSLASGPLGEQFF | TGCGCCAGCAGCTTGGCTAGCGGCCCGCTGGGTGAGCAGTTCTTC
. | TRBJ1-5 | few | TRBV9 | CASSVGDTYQPQHF | TGTGCCAGCAGCGTAGGGGACACCTATCAGCCCCAGCATTTT
. | TRBJ1-5 | few | TRBV29-1 | CSVGGDGQPQHF | TGCAGCGTTGGCGGGGATGGACAGCCCCAGCATTTT
. | TRBJ2-7 | . | TRBV5-1 | CASTLHLTGSSYEQYF | TGCGCCAGCACCTTACACCTCACGGGCAGCTCCTACGAGCAGTACTTC
TRBD2 | TRBJ2-1 | . | TRBV7-9 | CASSLDPWGLALNEQFF | TGTGCCAGCAGCTTAGATCCTTGGGGACTAGCTCTCAATGAGCAGTTCTTC
TRBD1 | TRBJ2-3 | . | TRBV5-1 | CASTLNRGLGTDTQYF | TGCGCCAGCACCTTAAACAGGGGGCTAGGCACAGATACGCAGTATTTT
. | TRBJ2-3 | . | TRBV24-1 | CATSDGQNRLSDTQYF | TGTGCCACCAGTGACGGCCAGAACCGTCTATCGGATACGCAGTATTTT
TRBD1 | TRBJ2-7 | . | TRBV27 | CASSFTRTGVYEQYF | TGTGCCAGCAGTTTTACGCGGACAGGGGTGTACGAGCAGTACTTC
TRBD1 | TRBJ1-2 | many | TRBV24-1 | CATSDRQGTNYGYTF | TGTGCCACCAGTGACCGACAGGGGACAAACTATGGCTACACCTTC
. | TRBJ2-1 | . | TRBV2 | CASSDGVGDEQFF | TGTGCCAGCAGTGATGGTGTAGGGGATGAGCAGTTCTTC
TRBD2 | TRBJ2-1 | many | TRBV20-1 | CSAAGTSAPGQFF | TGCAGTGCTGCCGGGACTAGCGCACCGGGGCAGTTCTTC
. | TRBJ1-6 | few | TRBV30 | CAWRPTRKNSPLHF | TGTGCCTGGAGGCCCACACGGAAAAATTCACCCCTCCACTTT
. | TRBJ1-6 | . | TRBV20-1 | CSAPTGLVNSPLHF | TGCAGTGCACCGACAGGTCTGGTGAATTCACCCCTCCACTTT
TRBD1 | TRBJ1-1 | . | TRBV5-5 | CASSRSQGGSTEAFF | TGTGCCAGCAGTCGATCACAGGGGGGGAGCACTGAAGCTTTCTTT
TRBD2 | TRBJ2-5 | few | TRBV6-5 | CASSYSPSGGRTQETQYF | TGTGCCAGCAGTTACTCCCCATCCGGCGGGAGGACCCAAGAGACCCAGTACTTC
TRBD1 | TRBJ1-1 | few | TRBV7-8 | CASSPRDRGHTEAFF | TGTGCCAGCAGCCCCCGGGACAGGGGGCACACTGAAGCTTTCTTT
. | TRBJ2-1 | once | TRBV7-8 | CASSPESWGYNEQFF | TGTGCCAGCAGCCCCGAATCCTGGGGGTACAATGAGCAGTTCTTC
TRBD2 | TRBJ2-1 | few | TRBV30 | CAWSVRSLLADPPSEQFF | TGTGCCTGGAGTGTACGATCCTTGCTAGCGGACCCGCCGAGTGAGCAGTTCTTC
TRBD2 | TRBJ2-1 | . | TRBV7-3 | CASSPGGINEQFF | TGTGCCAGCAGCCCCGGGGGGATCAATGAGCAGTTCTTC
. | TRBJ1-1 | many | TRBV6-5 | CASSRGGTEAFF | TGTGCCAGCAGTCGAGGGGGTACTGAAGCTTTCTTT
. | TRBJ2-5 | few | TRBV12-3/TRBV12-4 | CASSPRGPQETQYF | TGTGCCAGCAGCCCTCGGGGCCCCCAAGAGACCCAGTACTTC
. | TRBJ2-2 | . | TRBV12-3/TRBV12-4 | CASRPTRGSGELFF | TGTGCCAGCAGACCAACCAGGGGTTCCGGGGAGCTGTTTTTT
TRBD2 | TRBJ2-3 | . | TRBV9 | CASSVGSSGRLDTQYF | TGTGCCAGCAGCGTAGGGTCAAGCGGGAGATTAGATACGCAGTATTTT
. | TRBJ2-1 | few | TRBV4-2 | CASSHLYNEQFF | TGTGCCAGCAGCCATCTCTACAATGAGCAGTTCTTC
TRBD1 | TRBJ1-2 | . | TRBV5-1 | CASSGGQDYGYTF | TGCGCCAGCAGCGGGGGACAGGACTATGGCTACACCTTC
TRBD1 | TRBJ2-3 | . | TRBV6-1 | CASGQGTLDTQYF | TGTGCCAGCGGACAGGGGACTTTGGATACGCAGTATTTT
. | TRBJ1-5 | few | TRBV7-9 | CASSSRHGGPQHF | TGTGCCAGCAGCTCAAGGCACGGAGGGCCCCAGCATTTT
. | TRBJ2-7 | many | TRBV5-1 | CATGKDIYEQYF | TGCGCCACAGGAAAAGACATCTACGAGCAGTACTTC
. | TRBJ1-6 | few | TRBV12-3/TRBV12-4 | CASSSQQGAPLHF | TGTGCCAGCAGTTCTCAACAGGGCGCACCCCTCCACTTT
TRBD2 | TRBJ2-1 | few | TRBV12-3/TRBV12-4 | CASSSRLLAGGAPGEQFF | TGTGCCAGCAGTTCGCGCCTGCTAGCGGGAGGAGCCCCAGGTGAGCAGTTCTTC